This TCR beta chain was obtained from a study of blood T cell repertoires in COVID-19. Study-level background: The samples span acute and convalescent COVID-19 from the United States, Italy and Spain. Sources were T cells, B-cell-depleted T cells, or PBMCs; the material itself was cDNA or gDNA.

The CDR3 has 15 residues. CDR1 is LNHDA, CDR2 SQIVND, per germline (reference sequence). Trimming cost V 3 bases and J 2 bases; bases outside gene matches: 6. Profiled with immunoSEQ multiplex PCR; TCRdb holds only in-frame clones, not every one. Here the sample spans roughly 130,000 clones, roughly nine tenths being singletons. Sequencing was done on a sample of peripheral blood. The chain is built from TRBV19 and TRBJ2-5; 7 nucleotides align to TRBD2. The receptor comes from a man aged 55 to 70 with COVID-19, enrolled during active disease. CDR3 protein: CASSMILADQETQYF. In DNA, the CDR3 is TGTGCCAGTAGTATGATCCTAGCGGATCAAGAGACCCAGTACTTC.